This T cell receptor beta chain came from a study of T cell responses to AZD1222 COVID-19 vaccine (dated by TCRdb to 2020 to 2022). Some background on the complete study: TCR sequencing covered some 250 trial participants: 200 to 220 given two doses of AZD1222 and 26 given two doses of MenACWY control vaccine. Trial participants were enrolled by age into subgroups of 18-55, 56-69 and 70-plus years, and around 150, 29 and 61 TCR-sequenced participants, respectively, were included in these subgroups.

As to this clone: Its specific antigen is unknown. No much larger clone is present one base from it, and per-base qualities are unavailable.

The germline V gene encodes CDR1 MNHNS and CDR2 SASEGT. The CDR3 contains 15 residues, cysteine and phenylalanine counted. Kept here is only the CDR3 DNA, which spans 45 bases and is read in frame from base 1. V loses 7 bases at its end and J loses 5 bases; junction bases beyond the gene matches: 10. The CDR3 regions of human TCRbeta chains were analyzed by immunosequencing. The original methods were these. Repertoire TCRs were checked for matches against a reference library of SARS-CoV-2-specific TCRs that had been generated using the MIRA antigen-specificity platform. Breadth was defined as the fraction of unique TCRs that were SARS-CoV-2-associated. Depth was defined as the fraction of total T cells that were SARS-CoV-2-associated. Each spike-specific TCR was assigned to its reactive spike region and to a CD4 or CD8 class using the MIRA data. Log10-transformed breadth and depth values were compared by one-way ANOVA with Sidak's multiple comparisons tests. TCRdb limited this immuneACCESS table to in-frame rearrangements with V and J called. A share of clones is missing; checked studies link under half to unresolved V genes, and the rest is unexplained. The V and J calls and clone size come from that table; D and trimming were worked out from the DNA. The sample table contains about 75,000 clones; only one count was recorded for 80% to 90% of them. Of the sample, around 20% is held by the ten largest clones.

Here is what the overall study found, with its caveats: Participants were mostly white British and included more females than males, and it was suggested by the authors that clonal diversity may have been underestimated. Nearly half of unique spike-specific TCRs reportedly recognized epitopes outside regions mutated in the B.1.351 and B.1.1.7 variants. Conclusions about previously exposed vaccinees are limited because only six or seven AZD1222 recipients were SARS-CoV-2 seropositive at baseline. A significant rise in spike-specific TCR breadth and depth was observed after two AZD1222 doses relative to day 0 and relative to MenACWY recipients. Because no day 14 peak-response samples were available, repertoires were characterized only after the peak T cell response. The 56-69-year group was small, and its depth increase did not reach significance, likely because of low power. The whole spike protein was spanned by vaccine-associated CD4 TCRs, and dominant responses were seen in regions 160-218 and 743-854.

According to the study, the label for this sample's time point signals: about 28 days (+/-7) after the second vaccine dose. AZD1222 recipients whose second dose came at about 4 weeks and those whose second dose came at about 12 weeks were combined into one group, since spike-specific TCR depth and breadth did not differ between the two schedules. Vaccinee samples came from UK trials COV001 and COV002, including a single-blind randomized controlled phase 2/3 trial of AZD1222 (ChAdOx1 nCoV-19) in healthy adults. For TCRbeta chain sequencing, PBMC samples from trial participants were taken at day 0 and at day 28 after the second dose.

The receptor was isolated from an adult who received the AZD1222 COVID-19 vaccine. The input for sequencing was peripheral blood, taken 28 days after the second AZD1222 dose. The chain employs TRBV6-1 and TRBJ2-2, with 7 bases aligning to TRBD1. The nucleotide sequence is given as TGTGCCAGCACTTATCAGGCAGGGGGAACCGGGGAGCTGTTTTTT. This yields the protein CASTYQAGGTGELFF.